The TCR beta chain under discussion was sequenced for a study of a mutant IDH1 vaccine in newly diagnosed glioma. Whole-study results and caveats: No link was apparently found between pseudoprogression and changes in top peripheral T cell clonotypes.

As to this clone: The antigen remains undetermined.

Time point specified: week 35, safety follow-up. Vaccinated patients received 300 ug of mutant IDH1 20-mer peptide per dose, with topical imiquimod. The CDR3 runs 12 residues. The junction had 4 bases not matched to a gene; V was cut back by 3 bases and J by 8 bases. Germline values: CDR1 SQVTM, CDR2 ANQGSEA. Some clones are missing from TCRdb's copy, which holds only in-frame ones; the method was immunoSEQ multiplex PCR. The sample holds about 54,000 clones, about 85% seen once. This specimen was PBMCs, taken from a glioma patient whose treatment included an IDH1 peptide vaccine. The rearrangement links TRBV29-1 to TRBJ1-2, with 9 bases identical to TRBD1. This clonotype originated in a woman between 18 and 30 years old with glioma. The CDR3 reads CSVEAGQGGYTF. The CDR3 coding sequence is TGCAGCGTTGAGGCGGGACAGGGAGGCTACACCTTC.